These 30 T cell receptor beta chains came from one sample sequenced in a study of control samples from healthy donors and cancer patients. Sequencing used immunoSEQ multiplex PCR; TCRdb keeps in-frame clones, though not all of them. The sample shows over 120,000 clones, about 95% of them seen only once. Input material: PBMCs. Every receptor here comes from a man aged 60 to 75 with colorectal cancer.

The rearrangement joins TRBV4-1 to TRBJ1-4; 8 bases are shared with TRBD1. Unmatched junction bases numbered 13, after V lost 5 bases and J lost 8 bases. CDR1 and CDR2 from the germline V gene are MGHRA and YSYEKL. The CDR3 has 16 amino acids. The CDR3, as DNA: TGCGCCAGCAGCGTCCAGTGGACAGGGAAGGGAGAAAAACTGTTTTTT. Its protein product is CASSVQWTGKGEKLFF.

The CDR3: CASSLAGGGTEAFF. The CDR3 DNA follows: TGTGCCAGCAGCTTGGCAGGAGGGGGCACTGAAGCTTTCTTT. The chain is built from TRBV5-5 and TRBJ1-1, with D possibly being TRBD1 (6 bases). This CDR3 has 14 residues. V was clipped by 0 bases and J by 4 bases, with 10 bases between them. Germline CDR1 SGHKS, CDR2 YYEKEE (reference sequence).

CDR3 protein: CASSQERTVSYEQYF. The CDR3 bases are TGTGCCAGCAGCCAAGAAAGGACAGTGTCCTACGAGCAGTACTTC. The chain is built from TRBV4-2 and TRBJ2-7, with D possibly being TRBD1 (6 bases). V shed 0 bases and J shed 1 base, with 10 bases lying between them. Per germline, CDR1 LGHNA and CDR2 YNFKEQ. The CDR3 consists of 15 residues.

The chain carries TRBV6-5 and TRBJ1-1; D ambiguous. V lost 5 bases to trimming and J lost 3 bases, with 16 bases between them. The CDR3 sequence is 15 residues long. Germline CDR1 reads MNHEY; CDR2 reads SVGAGI. CDR3 region: CASSPPAGGDTEAFF. The CDR3 nucleotides read TGTGCCAGCAGTCCCCCGGCGGGTGGGGACACTGAAGCTTTCTTT.

The V and J genes are TRBV6-5 and TRBJ1-4; D call uncertain. The V end lost 6 bases, the J end lost 2 bases, and 7 bases lay between the germline ends. The CDR3 loop spans 13 amino acids. The germline gives CDR1 MNHEY, CDR2 SVGAGI. The CDR3 here is CASRVGTNEKLFF. Written as DNA, the CDR3 is TGTGCCAGCAGGGTCGGGACTAATGAAAAACTGTTTTTT.

This clone was seen once. The chain carries TRBV24-1 and TRBJ2-1, with TRBD1 matching 10 bases. Germline V CDR1 and CDR2: KGHDR, SFDVKD. V shed 4 bases and J 0 bases; nucleotides not matched to a gene: 5. This CDR3 has 17 residues. CDR3 sequence: CATSETGGVSSYNEQFF. The CDR3 coding sequence is TGTGCCACCAGTGAGACAGGGGGCGTAAGCTCCTACAATGAGCAGTTCTTC.

The chain employs TRBV5-1 and TRBJ2-5; D is undetermined. Germline CDR1 SGHRS, CDR2 YFSETQ. The CDR3 is 13 amino acids. The V and J ends lost 2 bases and 2 bases respectively, with 7 bases between them. DNA for the CDR3: TGCGCCAGCAGCTTCAATCAGCAAGAGACCCAGTACTTC. It translates to CASSFNQQETQYF.

This sequence joins TRBV7-9 and TRBJ1-2, with D possibly matching TRBD1 (5 bases). V was pared by 0 bases and J by 8 bases, with 25 bases between. This CDR3 comprises 18 residues. Per germline, CDR1 SEHNR and CDR2 FQNEAQ (reference sequence). CDR3 nucleotides: TGTGCCAGCAGCTTAGCCCCCTTCCGGAGGGGAAGCCCGAGAGGCTACACCTTC. It translates to CASSLAPFRRGSPRGYTF.

The chain carries TRBV5-5 and TRBJ2-2; 10 bases agree with TRBD1. The CDR3 totals 16 residues. V lost 6 bases and J lost 6; bases outside the gene matches: 11. Looked up from germline, CDR1 is SGHKS and CDR2 is YYEKEE (reference sequence). CDR3 bases: TGTGCCAGCACCTCTGCGGCCGGGACAGGGGCCGGGGAGCTGTTTTTT. Amino acids: CASTSAAGTGAGELFF.

This chain joins TRBV12-3 or TRBV12-4 and TRBJ2-7; no clear D. The CDR3 runs 12 residues. V lost 4 bases, J lost 8 bases, and 12 bases lay in between. The CDR3 region is CASSSRVRKQYF. The CDR3 DNA reads TGTGCCAGCAGTTCTAGAGTACGAAAGCAGTACTTC.

This clone was seen a single time. V gene TRBV6-5 combines with J gene TRBJ1-1; the match to TRBD1 covers 11 bases. This CDR3 spans 15 amino acids. Per the germline V gene, CDR1 is MNHEY and CDR2 is SVGAGI. Trimming took 5 bases from V and 6 from J; bases not matched to a gene: 8. This CDR3 is CASSRWTGGAPEAFF. DNA for the CDR3: TGTGCCAGCAGTCGCTGGACAGGGGGCGCCCCTGAAGCTTTCTTT.

This clone occurred once. The chain has TRBV21-1 and TRBJ1-1. TRBV21-1 is designated a pseudogene. This CDR3 is 15 amino acids long. The CDR3 protein is CASSAEGWKNTEAFF. CDR3 nucleotide sequence: TGTGCCAGCAGCGCAGAAGGGTGGAAGAACACTGAAGCTTTCTTT.

The chain links TRBV6-6 to TRBJ1-2; 7 bases are shared with TRBD1. The CDR3 extends over 13 amino acids. Losses at the gene ends were 4 bases for V and 2 bases for J; bases not matched to a gene: 1. Germline CDR1 and CDR2: MNHNY and SVGAGI (reference sequence). The CDR3 DNA is TGTGCCAGCAGTTCGACAGGGAACTATGGCTACACCTTC. Translation gives CASSSTGNYGYTF.

Only one count was recorded for this clone. The chain combines TRBV6-4 with TRBJ1-2; TRBD1 agrees at 7 bases. The CDR3 consists of 15 residues. Per germline, CDR1 MRHNA and CDR2 SNTAGT. V dropped 0 bases and J dropped 7; count of bases not matched to a gene: 8. CDR3 in DNA: TGTGCCAGCAGTGACTCGATAGTGGCAGGGGGTGGCTACACCTTC. Protein sequence: CASSDSIVAGGGYTF.

V gene TRBV6-5 combines with J gene TRBJ2-7, with D perhaps matching TRBD2 (6 bases). The CDR3 has 14 amino acids. V dropped 3 bases and J dropped 3 bases, with 12 bases sitting between them. Germline V lookup: CDR1 MNHEY, CDR2 SVGAGI. CDR3 amino acids: CASSYSGRRYEQYF. The CDR3 DNA is TGTGCCAGCAGTTATTCAGGGAGGCGCTACGAGCAGTACTTC.

This chain links TRBV7-9 with TRBJ2-5, with 10 bases fitting TRBD2. Germline V gives CDR1 SEHNR, CDR2 FQNEAQ (reference sequence). The CDR3 spans 16 residues. J was trimmed by 5 bases and V by 3 bases; bases with no gene match: 9. The CDR3 nucleotides read TGTGCCAGCAGCTTTGGCAGCGGGGGGGCCGCGGAGACCCAGTACTTC. As protein: CASSFGSGGAAETQYF.

This chain links TRBV5-1 with TRBJ2-1; 7 bases match TRBD2. This CDR3 contains 14 residues. Per the germline V gene, CDR1 is SGHRS and CDR2 is YFSETQ. Trimming at V came to 2 bases and at J to 9 bases, leaving 8 bases not matched to a gene. The CDR3 sequence: CASSLGLGSSEQFF. The CDR3 DNA is TGCGCCAGCAGCTTAGGACTAGGATCGTCTGAGCAGTTCTTC.

The V call is TRBV18, the J call TRBJ2-3; perhaps TRBD2 as D (5 bases). CDR1 and CDR2 from the germline V gene are KGHSH and LQKENI. The length of the CDR3 is 15 residues. Trimming removed 4 bases at V and 0 bases at J, with 11 bases between. The CDR3 protein is CASSLSAVSTDTQYF. DNA of the CDR3: TGTGCCAGCTCACTCTCAGCGGTTAGCACAGATACGCAGTATTTT.

V usage is TRBV6-5 and J usage is TRBJ2-7, with D unclear. Germline CDR1 MNHEY, CDR2 SVGAGI. Trimming stripped 6 bases from V and 0 bases from J, with 12 bases between. There are 14 residues in the CDR3. The CDR3 spells CASSSGFHSYEQYF. CDR3 DNA: TGTGCCAGCAGCTCAGGCTTTCACTCCTACGAGCAGTACTTC.

The rearrangement uses TRBV5-1 and TRBJ1-1; tentative D call: TRBD1 (6 bases). This CDR3 spans 16 amino acids. Between the trimmed V and J ends, which lost 5 bases and 3 bases, there was a span of 20 bases. From germline, CDR1 is SGHRS and CDR2 YFSETQ. CDR3 in amino acids: CASSLDPGARDTEAFF. The CDR3 nucleotides are TGCGCCAGCAGTTTAGATCCGGGGGCGCGGGACACTGAAGCTTTCTTT.

This clone was seen just once. The chain is built from TRBV5-5 and TRBJ1-2, with unresolved D. From germline, CDR1 is SGHKS and CDR2 YYEKEE (reference sequence). Trimming took 1 base from V and 3 from J, leaving 10 bases between them. This CDR3 has 14 amino acids. CDR3 sequence reads: CASSLSAGHYGYTF. The CDR3 DNA sequence: TGTGCCAGCAGCTTGTCGGCAGGTCACTATGGCTACACCTTC.

The chain uses TRBV5-1 and TRBJ2-3, with D unclear. Trimming took off 3 bases at V and 4 bases at J, with 9 bases between the two ends. Germline loops: CDR1 SGHRS, CDR2 YFSETQ. The CDR3 length is 13 residues. CDR3 in DNA: TGCGCCAGCAGCTCAGAAGGGTCAGATACGCAGTATTTT. Amino acid sequence: CASSSEGSDTQYF.

The chain uses TRBV5-4 and TRBJ1-6, with D unclear. Germline V gene data show CDR1 as SGHNT and CDR2 as YYREEE (reference sequence). With 2 bases removed from V and 5 bases from J, the gap between germline ends came to 2 bases. CDR3 size: 12 residues. The CDR3 DNA reads TGTGCCAGCAGCTTCAATAATTCACCCCTCCACTTT. It is translated as CASSFNNSPLHF.

This chain uses TRBV19 with TRBJ2-2, with D perhaps matching TRBD1 or TRBD2 (5 bases each). With 10 bases removed from V and 0 bases from J, the gap between germline ends came to 15 bases. Germline V lookup: CDR1 LNHDA, CDR2 SQIVND (reference sequence). The length of the CDR3 is 15 residues. This CDR3 is CATEGGAANTGELFF. The CDR3 bases are TGTGCCACCGAGGGTGGGGCTGCGAACACCGGGGAGCTGTTTTTT.

The J gene is TRBJ2-7, the V gene TRBV7-2, with D perhaps matching TRBD2 (7 bases). The CDR3 has 14 amino acids. Germline values: CDR1 SGHTA, CDR2 FQGNSA. V was trimmed by 2 bases and J by 4 bases, leaving 12 bases between them. Here the CDR3 reads CASSLPGGPYEQYF. CDR3 bases: TGTGCCAGCAGCTTACCGGGGGGCCCGTACGAGCAGTACTTC.

The chain has TRBV3-1 (or the pseudogene TRBV3-2) and TRBJ1-6; D is ambiguous. The V gene lost 1 base and the J gene lost 0 bases, with 16 bases spanning the gap. CDR1 is LGHDT, CDR2 YNNKEL, per germline (reference sequence). This CDR3 is built from 19 residues. Here the CDR3 DNA reads TGTGCCAGCAGCCAAGGGGAAGGACCCCCTTCCTCCTATAATTCACCCCTCCACTTT. Its protein is CASSQGEGPPSSYNSPLHF.

This chain links TRBV2 with TRBJ1-2; 10 bases are shared with TRBD1. With V trimmed by 4 bases and J by 4 bases, 9 bases remained unmatched. The CDR3 length is 16 residues. Germline values: CDR1 SNHLY, CDR2 FYNNEI. The CDR3 loop reads CASSAGIDRGPYGYTF. CDR3 nucleotide sequence: TGTGCCAGCAGTGCCGGCATTGACAGGGGGCCCTATGGCTACACCTTC.

The chain couples TRBV5-1 to TRBJ2-3; TRBD1 or TRBD2 may be the D gene (6 bases each). Germline V lookup: CDR1 SGHRS, CDR2 YFSETQ. The CDR3 spans 16 residues. Trimming stripped 0 bases from V and 1 base from J, with 12 bases between. CDR3 DNA: TGCGCCAGCAGCTTGGGGATAAGGGGGGGCACAGATACGCAGTATTTT. Amino acid sequence: CASSLGIRGGTDTQYF.

The genes are TRBV7-9 and TRBJ2-7; 11 nucleotides agree with TRBD1. CDR3 size: 16 residues. V lost 3 bases, J lost 4 bases, and 8 bases stayed unmatched. Per germline, CDR1 SEHNR and CDR2 FQNEAQ (reference sequence). As DNA, the CDR3 is TGTGCCAGCAGCTTTCAAGCGGGACAGGGGGGTTACGAGCAGTACTTC. It encodes CASSFQAGQGGYEQYF.

This clone appeared once. The CDR3: CASSEGGRMNTEAFF. CDR3 bases: TGTGCCAGCAGTGAGGGGGGAAGAATGAACACTGAAGCTTTCTTT. The chain uses TRBV6-1 and TRBJ1-1; D may be TRBD1 (5 bases). V lost 3 bases and J lost 0, with 11 bases in between. CDR3 length: 15 residues. Germline assignment: CDR1 MNHNS and CDR2 SASEGT.